Detailed here is one T cell receptor (beta chain). This sample stems from a study of control samples from healthy donors and cancer patients. Some clones are missing from TCRdb's copy, which holds only in-frame ones; the method was immunoSEQ multiplex PCR. The sample has about 140,000 clones; more than 90% are singletons. V shed 1 base and J shed 4 bases, with 16 bases lying between them. This CDR3 has 16 amino acids. Germline V gene data show CDR1 as SGHTA and CDR2 as FQGNSA. The rearrangement links TRBV7-2 to TRBJ1-1, with D perhaps TRBD1 (5 bases). The specimen was blood. This TCR came from a young man in good health. Here the CDR3 DNA reads TGTGCCAGCAGCTTAGGGCAGAACGGGGGGAGCACTGAAGCTTTCTTT. It codes for CASSLGQNGGSTEAFF.